The present entry profiles one T cell receptor (beta chain) with its context. Its matching antigen is unknown. This entry belongs to a study of regulatory T cells in long-lasting Graves disease. General observations from the study: TRBV28 was favored in persistent disease, as were TRBJ1-2 and TRBJ2-5. Persistent Graves' patients showed reduced TCR diversity versus newly diagnosed patients.

V lost 5 bases to trimming and J lost 7 bases; unmatched junction nucleotides: 5. CDR1 MGHDK and CDR2 SYGVNS come from the germline V gene. The CDR3 has 14 residues. The time point denotes: persistent/refractory GD, antithyroid drugs over 5 years with positive TRAb. The TCR library was prepared using RNA isolated from PBMCs. Each patient gave 7.5 to 9 milliliters of EDTA-anticoagulated peripheral blood. Arm-PCR of CDR3 regions and iRepertoire HTBI primers were the basis on which TCR beta libraries were built. Original processing methods: Detected in the samples were around 59 TRBV and over twelve TRBJ segments. Via MiXCR, TCRdb re-called the multiplex PCR reads, giving one row per CDR3 protein. The authors' filters were not applied to this entry. The sample has hundreds of thousands of distinct CDR3 sequences, approximately 21% seen once.

This TCR was recovered from a female donor with Graves disease. Material: peripheral blood mononuclear cells (PBMCs), obtained when the disease was refractory, from a patient treated with antithyroid drugs. The chain joins TRBV25-1 to TRBJ1-6; 7 bases are a match to TRBD1. The CDR3 reads CASSTWTGNSPLHF. The CDR3 DNA reads as TGTGCCAGCAGTACTTGGACAGGAAATTCACCCCTCCACTTT.